These T cell receptor beta chains were read from a single sample in a study of blood T cell repertoires in COVID-19. TCRdb's copy holds only in-frame clones and misses some; the assay was immunoSEQ multiplex PCR. Of about 400,000 clones in the sample, more than 75% are singletons; the top ten hold 10%. Sequencing was performed on PBMCs or T cells enriched from blood (not recorded which). These receptor sequences come from a woman between 45 and 65 years old who had recovered from COVID-19. CDR3s include the opening cysteine and the closing phenylalanine or tryptophan. D genes are given only for firm matches. Not all rows give a size; the values are once, few, many and, for expanded clones, a class.

TRBV29-1	TRBJ1-1	once	TRBD1	TGCAGCGGCCAGGGGGGATACACTGAAGCTTTCTTT	CSGQGGYTEAFF
TRBV6-6	TRBJ1-3	-	TRBD1	TGTGCCAGCAGCCGAGCCGCACAGGGGAGCTCTGGAAACACCATATATTTT	CASSRAAQGSSGNTIYF
TRBV19	TRBJ2-2	-	TRBD1	TGTGCCAGTGCCGGGACAGCAGACTACACCGGGGAGCTGTTTTTT	CASAGTADYTGELFF
TRBV3-1/TRBV3-2	TRBJ1-2	-	-	TGTGCCAGCAGCCAAGAATATTATGGCTACACCTTC	CASSQEYYGYTF
TRBV7-9	TRBJ2-7	-	TRBD1	TGTGCCAGCAGCCGCGTGACAGGGGGCAGTTACGAGCAGTACTTC	CASSRVTGGSYEQYF
TRBV11-3	TRBJ2-7	-	TRBD1	TGTGCCAGCAGCTTAGATTTCGGACAGGGCTACGAGCAGTACTTC	CASSLDFGQGYEQYF
TRBV6-1	TRBJ1-4	-	-	TGTGCCAGCAGTGAAGACGGCGGTCGCCCTGAAAAACTGTTTTTT	CASSEDGGRPEKLFF
TRBV14	TRBJ2-2	-	-	TGTGCCAGCAGCCTCTACAGGGATAGCACCGGGGAGCTGTTTTTT	CASSLYRDSTGELFF
TRBV7-9	TRBJ2-7	-	TRBD1	TGTGCCAGCAGCTTACCAATGGATGGGCCACAGGGGGAGCAGTACTTC	CASSLPMDGPQGEQYF
TRBV6-2/TRBV6-3	TRBJ2-3	-	-	TGTGCCAGCTGCCCCGGGACTGTTGCGGATACGCAGTATTTT	CASCPGTVADTQYF
TRBV3-1/TRBV3-2	TRBJ1-1	-	-	TGTGCCAGCAGCCAAACGGGCCAGGGGAAACCTGAAGCTTTCTTT	CASSQTGQGKPEAFF
TRBV6-5	TRBJ1-2	-	-	TGTGCCAGCAGTTTAAATGGCTACACCTTC	CASSLNGYTF
TRBV2	TRBJ2-5	-	TRBD2	TGTGCCAGCAGTGTTCAGCTAGCGGGGGGGGAGACCCAGTACTTC	CASSVQLAGGETQYF
TRBV7-2	TRBJ1-2	once	-	TGTGCCAGCAGCCGAGAGGGTCTAAGTGGCTACACCTTC	CASSREGLSGYTF
TRBV9	TRBJ2-2	few	TRBD1	TGTGCCAGCAGCGTAGCTGAAGGGGGCTGGGTTTCCGGGGAGCTGTTTTTT	CASSVAEGGWVSGELFF
TRBV4-2	TRBJ1-1	-	-	TGTGCCAGCAGGGCCAGGGTGGACACTGAAGCTTTCTTT	CASRARVDTEAFF
TRBV20-1	TRBJ1-2	-	-	TGCAGTGCTAGTGGGGGCCGGGGGACCTATGGCTACACCTTC	CSASGGRGTYGYTF
TRBV3-1/TRBV3-2	TRBJ2-1	-	TRBD1	TGTGCCAGCGGGGACAGGCTTATTGGGAGCAATGAGCAGTTCTTC	CASGDRLIGSNEQFF
TRBV2	TRBJ2-3	-	-	TGTGCCAGCAGTGTAACTAGAGATACGCAGTATTTT	CASSVTRDTQYF
TRBV12-3/TRBV12-4	TRBJ1-4	-	-	TGTGCCAGCAGTTTAAGTTCTGGGAGGATTTCTTTT	CASSLSSGRISF
TRBV18	TRBJ1-4	-	TRBD1	TGTGCCAGCTCACCGGACAGGGGGCAGAGGAATGAAAAACTGTTTTTT	CASSPDRGQRNEKLFF
TRBV5-1	TRBJ2-7	once	TRBD1	TGCGCCAGCAGCTTGGGCGGGACAGGATATGAAGAGCAGTACTTC	CASSLGGTGYEEQYF
TRBV5-1	TRBJ2-1	-	TRBD2	TGCGCCAGCAGCTTATTAGCGGGGGCTCGGGATGAGCAGTTCTTC	CASSLLAGARDEQFF
TRBV6-2/TRBV6-3	TRBJ2-1	-	TRBD2	TGTGCCAGCAGTAACCCGGGACTAGCGGGCCATGAGCAGTTCTTC	CASSNPGLAGHEQFF
TRBV5-1	TRBJ1-1	-	-	TGCGCCAGCGGCATAACGGCGGGGGCGCGAACTGAAGCTTTCTTT	CASGITAGARTEAFF
TRBV5-4	TRBJ2-7	-	-	TGTGCCAGCAGCTTGGCCTTAAGCGGACTCTACGAGCAGTACTTC	CASSLALSGLYEQYF
TRBV11-2	TRBJ2-3	-	TRBD2	TGTGCCAGCAGCCGATCGATGAGCGGGGGGGCGGATACGCAGTATTTT	CASSRSMSGGADTQYF
TRBV5-1	TRBJ1-6	-	TRBD1	TGCGCCAGCAGCCCGGGACAGGAAGGTTCACCCCTCCACTTT	CASSPGQEGSPLHF
TRBV28	TRBJ2-1	-	TRBD1	TGTGCCAGCAGTCGGACAGGGACGGTGTGGGTCAATGAGCAGTTCTTC	CASSRTGTVWVNEQFF
TRBV5-5	TRBJ2-3	-	-	TGTGCCAGCAGCTGGGGGCGTCACGGTGCGGCAGATACGCAGTATTTT	CASSWGRHGAADTQYF
TRBV27	TRBJ2-5	-	TRBD2	TGTGCCAGCAGTTTATTGAGCGGGGGGGCCACCCAGTACTTC	CASSLLSGGATQYF
TRBV24-1	TRBJ1-2	-	-	TGTGCCACCAGTGATTTGGAGTTCTATGGCTACACCTTC	CATSDLEFYGYTF
TRBV2	TRBJ1-1	-	TRBD1	TGTGCCAGCAGGATTGACAGGGGAACTGAAGCTTTCTTT	CASRIDRGTEAFF
TRBV28	TRBJ1-2	-	TRBD1	TGTGCCAGCAGTCCGGGACAGACGAACTATGGCTACACCTTC	CASSPGQTNYGYTF
TRBV24-1	TRBJ2-3	-	TRBD1	TGTGCCACCAGTTCGGGACAGGGAACAGATACGCAGTATTTT	CATSSGQGTDTQYF
TRBV3-1/TRBV3-2	TRBJ2-2	-	-	TGTGCCAGCAGCCAAGCCCGGTCCTCCGGGGAGCTGTTTTTT	CASSQARSSGELFF
TRBV2	TRBJ1-4	-	TRBD1	TGTGCCAGCGGGGAACAGGGGACAACTAATGAAAAACTGTTTTTT	CASGEQGTTNEKLFF
TRBV7-9	TRBJ2-1	-	-	TGTGCCAGCAGCTTAGCTGTCCGGACAACCTACAATGAGCAGTTCTTC	CASSLAVRTTYNEQFF
TRBV5-1	TRBJ1-3	once	TRBD1	TGCGCCAGCAGCCGACAGGGAGGAGGTGGAAACACCATATATTTT	CASSRQGGGGNTIYF
TRBV19	TRBJ2-7	-	TRBD1	TGTGCCAGTAGCCATACCCCGACAGGGCGGGAGCAGTACTTC	CASSHTPTGREQYF
TRBV28	TRBJ1-5	-	-	TGTGCCAGCAGTTGGGGCAGATTTAGCAATCAGCCCCAGCATTTT	CASSWGRFSNQPQHF
TRBV6-5	TRBJ1-5	-	TRBD1	TGTGCCAGCAAGGTGGGACAGAAGAATCAGCCCCAGCATTTT	CASKVGQKNQPQHF
TRBV5-1	TRBJ2-2	-	TRBD2	TGCGCCAGCAGCTTGAGGATGCGGGGGGGAACGGACACCGGGGAGCTGTTTTTT	CASSLRMRGGTDTGELFF
TRBV30	TRBJ2-1	-	-	TGTGCCTGGAGCCCCCCGACAGGCTACAATGAGCAGTTCTTC	CAWSPPTGYNEQFF
TRBV7-9	TRBJ1-3	-	-	TGTGCCAGCAGCTACTCGGGAGGACCCATAGTTGGAAACACCATATATTTT	CASSYSGGPIVGNTIYF
TRBV5-5	TRBJ2-7	-	TRBD1	TGTGCCAGCAGCCGGACAGGGAGGTACTACGAGCAGTACTTC	CASSRTGRYYEQYF
TRBV10-3	TRBJ1-2	-	-	TGTGCCATCACTGGGGGGGATGGCTACACCTTC	CAITGGDGYTF
TRBV28	TRBJ2-2	-	-	TGTGCCAGCAGGGGGGGGACAGGGAACACCGGGGAGCTGTTTTTT	CASRGGTGNTGELFF
TRBV19	TRBJ1-4	-	-	TGTGCCAGTAGTATTCGGCACTACGAAAAACTGTTTTTT	CASSIRHYEKLFF
TRBV9	TRBJ1-4	-	-	TGTGCCAGCAGTGGTACCCAACAGGAGGAAAAACTGTTTTTT	CASSGTQQEEKLFF
TRBV5-1	TRBJ2-1	-	TRBD2	TGCGCCAGCAGCCCTGCTTGGACTAGCAGCCTCAATGAGCAGTTCTTC	CASSPAWTSSLNEQFF
TRBV2	TRBJ2-2	-	TRBD2	TGTGCCAGTCGGCCGGGGGGGCCCACCGGGGAGCTGTTTTTT	CASRPGGPTGELFF
TRBV7-2	TRBJ1-3	-	-	TGTGCCAGCAGCAACCAGGGGAACGTTGGAAACACCATATATTTT	CASSNQGNVGNTIYF
TRBV4-3	TRBJ1-3	-	TRBD1	TGCGCCAGCAGCCAACAAGGGACAGGGGTAGGAAACACCATATATTTT	CASSQQGTGVGNTIYF
TRBV6-2/TRBV6-3	TRBJ2-7	-	-	TGTGCCAGCAGTTACTCGGCGGTCCTGCCCCTCGAGCAGTACTTC	CASSYSAVLPLEQYF
TRBV27	TRBJ1-2	-	TRBD1	TGTGCCAGCAGTTCCGTGACAGGGGGCTACGATGGCTACACCTTC	CASSSVTGGYDGYTF
TRBV3-1/TRBV3-2	TRBJ2-7	-	TRBD2	TGTGCCAGCAGCCCGGGACTAGCTCGCGAGCAGTACTTC	CASSPGLAREQYF
TRBV7-8	TRBJ1-1	-	-	TGTGCCAGCAGCTTATATTTAGCAGCGAACACTGAAGCTTTCTTT	CASSLYLAANTEAFF
TRBV9	TRBJ2-2	-	-	TGTGCCAGCAGCGCAACGGGGGAGTCGAACACCGGGGAGCTGTTTTTT	CASSATGESNTGELFF